The 5 T cell receptor beta chains listed next were all sequenced from one sample in a study of CD8+ T cells in alopecia areata listed by TCRdb under 2018. Libraries were made using the immunoSEQ multiplex PCR assay. For TCR sequencing, RNA was extracted from every sample and reverse transcribed into cDNA to serve as template. TCRdb retrieved this table from immuneACCESS and kept in-frame rearrangements only. Not all clones are present; in checked studies, unresolved V genes account for under half, and no reason is known for the remainder. For this sample there are over 95,000 clones; roughly two fifths appear just once. Approximately 1.5% of the sample is taken by the ten largest. Sequences were obtained from CD4+ T cells sorted from blood. These receptors were collected from a human donor with alopecia areata.

A single count supports this clone. The chain uses TRBV30 and TRBJ1-1; 7 bases line up with TRBD1. CDR1 and CDR2 (germline): GTSNPN, SVGIG (reference sequence). J lost 8 bases, V lost 3 bases, and 9 bases had no gene match. The CDR3 spans 13 residues. CDR3 coding DNA: TGTGCCTGGAGGCCAAACTGGACAGGCGAAGCTTTCTTT. The encoded protein is CAWRPNWTGEAFF. The full variable domain, rest sourced from reference TRBV30 and TRBJ1-1, is SQTIHQWPATLVQPVGSPLSLECTVEGTSNPNLYWYRQAAGRGLQLLFYSVGIGQISSEVPQNLSASRPQDRQFILSSKKLLLSDSGFYLCAWRPNWTGEAFFGQGTRLTVV.

The rearrangement links TRBV30 to TRBJ1-5, with D unresolved. Germline V CDR1 and CDR2: GTSNPN, SVGIG (reference sequence). The CDR3 consists of 17 residues. Trimming removed 0 bases from V and 5 bases from J, with 20 bases in between. CDR3 residues: CAWSVPISGIHDQPQHF. The DNA for the CDR3 is TGTGCCTGGAGTGTACCAATTTCAGGTATCCACGATCAGCCCCAGCATTTT.

This clone was picked up a small number of times. The genes are TRBV5-1 and TRBJ2-7; D is perhaps TRBD1 or TRBD2 (5 bases each). Germline V gene sequence: CDR1 SGHRS, CDR2 YFSETQ. The CDR3 sequence is 15 residues long. V was trimmed by 1 base and J by 0 bases, leaving 11 bases between them. The CDR3 reads CASSLSTGPSYEQYF. CDR3 nucleotide sequence: TGCGCCAGCAGCTTGAGTACGGGACCCTCCTACGAGCAGTACTTC.

A few counts support this clone. J is TRBJ1-5 and V is TRBV29-1, with TRBD1 matching over 8 bases. Trimming at V came to 7 bases and at J to 7 bases, leaving 9 bases not matched to a gene. Germline V gene sequence: CDR1 SQVTM, CDR2 ANQGSEA. This CDR3 contains 13 residues. The CDR3 DNA reads as TGCAGCGCCGCAGGGGGCTTAAACCAGCCCCAGCATTTT. This gives the protein CSAAGGLNQPQHF.

The chain is built from TRBV5-1 and TRBJ2-3; unclear D gene. Trimming removed 4 bases from V and 4 bases from J, with 16 bases in between. The germline V gene encodes CDR1 SGHRS and CDR2 YFSETQ. The CDR3 is 15 amino acids. CDR3: CASSLQEVGPDTQYF. The CDR3 DNA is TGCGCCAGCAGCCTCCAGGAAGTCGGGCCAGATACGCAGTATTTT.